This T cell receptor beta chain was sequenced in a study of cytomegalovirus exposure and HLA in healthy donors. The wider study: A subsequent analysis stated that the 110 or so validation repertoires were run on the same platform as the roughly 710 first-cohort repertoires.

Here immunoSEQ multiplex PCR was the method, and the copy in TCRdb shows in-frame clones only, minus some. The sample contains over 200,000 clones, around 86% of which appear only once. Broader study findings: Among TCR beta chains, those listed as cytomegalovirus-associated numbered about 150.

In regard to this clone: Its antigen is not known.

These donors were members of the roughly 120-subject validation cohort, a group separate from the approximately 670-subject first cohort. Trimming took off 7 bases at V and 2 bases at J, with 12 bases between the two ends. Germline values: CDR1 MDHEN, CDR2 SYDVKM. The CDR3 length is 14 residues. This clonotype originated in a young woman in good health and CMV-seropositive. Source material: PBMCs. V gene TRBV28 combines with J gene TRBJ1-5; D is unclear. CDR3 nucleotide sequence: TGTGCCAGCACACCGGAGTGGGGCAATCAGCCCCAGCATTTT. It specifies CASTPEWGNQPQHF.